This T cell receptor beta chain was sequenced in a study of blood T cell repertoires in COVID-19. Study summary: PBMCs, B-cell-depleted T cells, or T cells were the source of the cDNA or gDNA that made up the material.

The CDR3 spans 14 residues. Germline CDR1 GTSNPN, CDR2 SVGIG (reference sequence). The ends were cut back, 0 bases at V and 4 bases at J, with 10 bases in the middle. In the original analysis: Cell counts per sample came from amplifying reference gene primers. Some clones are missing from TCRdb's copy, which holds only in-frame ones; the method was immunoSEQ multiplex PCR. Clone size and V and J calls were adopted from that table, with D and trimming inferred from the DNA. Of about 110,000 clones listed, about 89% are singletons. The V gene is TRBV30, the J gene TRBJ2-1, with D unclear. The sequencing input was peripheral blood. The sequence was obtained from a man in his forties with acute or convalescent COVID-19. The CDR3 protein is CAWSVGAKYNEQFF. CDR3 coding DNA: TGTGCCTGGAGTGTAGGAGCGAAGTACAATGAGCAGTTCTTC.